This TCR beta chain was obtained from a study of T cells in Graves' hyperthyroidism and ophthalmopathy. Study-wide background: Upon initial diagnosis and before any treatment, peripheral blood was collected.

Germline V gives CDR1 MDHEN, CDR2 SYDVKM. Between the trimmed V and J ends, which lost 4 bases and 7 bases, there was a span of 14 bases. This CDR3 contains 15 residues. This clonotype was counted many times. Amplification of TCR beta CDR3 regions used RNA as the template. A set of HTBI primers served as the primers for a first-round RT-PCR of the TCR CDR3. TCRdb ran MiXCR on the multiplex PCR reads and lists one entry per CDR3 protein. The repertoire holds fewer than 450,000 distinct CDR3 sequences, approximately 18% seen once, with around a third in the top ten. This rearrangement joins TRBV28 to TRBJ1-6; no clear D gene. The sequence was obtained from a woman aged 25-40 years with Graves' hyperthyroidism that later progressed to Graves' ophthalmopathy. Sequences were obtained from blood. As DNA, the CDR3 is TGTGCCAGCAGTTACAGAGGACGGAGGAATTCACCCCTCCACTTT. Its translation: CASSYRGRRNSPLHF.